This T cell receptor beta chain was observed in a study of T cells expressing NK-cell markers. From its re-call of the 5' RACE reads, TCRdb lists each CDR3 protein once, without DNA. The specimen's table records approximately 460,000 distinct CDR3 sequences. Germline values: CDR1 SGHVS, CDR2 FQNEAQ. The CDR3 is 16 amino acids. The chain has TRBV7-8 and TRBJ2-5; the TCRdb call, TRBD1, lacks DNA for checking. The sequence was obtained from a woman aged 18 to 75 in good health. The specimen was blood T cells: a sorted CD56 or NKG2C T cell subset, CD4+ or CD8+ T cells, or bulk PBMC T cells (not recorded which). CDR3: CASPGGEWDSKETQYF.